This is a list of T cell receptor beta chains from one sample in a study of response to subunit inactivated influenza vaccine. TCRdb ran MiXCR on the RT-PCR reads and lists one entry per CDR3 protein. This repertoire shows around 790,000 distinct CDR3 sequences, about 20% found once; its top ten account for about a tenth. The sequenced sample was PBMCs from blood, obtained 5 to 6 days after vaccination. The receptor source for this set is a man in his forties or fifties who received an inactivated influenza vaccine. CDR3s include the opening cysteine and the closing phenylalanine or tryptophan. The order of the fields is J gene, D gene, V gene, clone size, CDR3 DNA, CDR3 protein. The D gene is left open where the match is weak. Size is stated for part of the rows, as once, few or many counts, or as a class when the clone is expanded.

>TRBJ1-4|.|TRBV7-9|.
TGTGCCAGCAGCTCGACAGGCGAAAAACTGTTTTTT
CASSSTGEKLFF
>TRBJ2-5|.|TRBV28|many
TGTGCCAGCAGTTTGATTAGCGGCCGAGAGACCCAGTACTTC
CASSLISGRETQYF
>TRBJ2-2|.|TRBV20-1|.
TGCAGTGCTAGGGCCCCCGGGAGAGGCACCGGGGAGCTGTTTTTT
CSARAPGRGTGELFF
>TRBJ2-5|.|TRBV2|.
TGTGCCAGCAGTGAAGCGTGGCCCAAAGAGACCCAGTACTTC
CASSEAWPKETQYF
>TRBJ2-1|.|TRBV12-3/TRBV12-4|.
TGTGCCAGCAGGGACGTGGGGGCCAGCAATGAGCAGTTCTTC
CASRDVGASNEQFF
>TRBJ2-5|.|TRBV9|many
TGTGCCAGCAGCGTCGGGACCCTCGGCGAGACCCAGTACTTC
CASSVGTLGETQYF
>TRBJ2-7|.|TRBV27|few
TGTGCCAGCAGTCCAAACCCAACAGTTTCCTACGAGCAGTACTTC
CASSPNPTVSYEQYF
>TRBJ2-2|TRBD2|TRBV12-3/TRBV12-4|few
TGTGCCAGCAGTTCGACCGTAGCGGGGGGATACACCGGGGAGCTGTTTTTT
CASSSTVAGGYTGELFF
>TRBJ2-2|.|TRBV4-2|.
TGTGCCAGCAGCCAAGGCCTGGCGACTAGGAACACCGGGGAGCTGTTTTTT
CASSQGLATRNTGELFF
>TRBJ2-1|TRBD2|TRBV4-2|few
TGTGCCAGCAGCCAAGATTTGACGGCTAGCGGGGGAATCAATGAGCAGTTCTTC
CASSQDLTASGGINEQFF
>TRBJ2-2|TRBD1|TRBV20-1|.
TGCAGTGCTCCCTGGACAGGGTCCACCGGGGAGCTGTTTTTT
CSAPWTGSTGELFF
>TRBJ2-3|TRBD2|TRBV9|few
TGTGCCAGCAGCGTAGATCTAGCGGGAGTTTCAGATACGCAGTATTTT
CASSVDLAGVSDTQYF
>TRBJ2-7|.|TRBV9|.
TGTGCCAGCAGCGACCGAGTCAGGGGCACCTACGAGCAGTACTTC
CASSDRVRGTYEQYF
>TRBJ2-2|.|TRBV10-3|.
TGTGCCAACTCCGGGACGGAAAACACCGGGGAGCTGTTTTTT
CANSGTENTGELFF
>TRBJ2-2|TRBD2|TRBV9|.
TGTGCCAGCAGCGCCCGGACTAGCGGGGGGGTGAACACCGGGGAGCTGTTTTTT
CASSARTSGGVNTGELFF
>TRBJ2-1|.|TRBV7-9|.
TGTGCCAGCAGCCCCCTCAGGGGGGGGGGCCCCTACAATGAGCAGTTCTTC
CASSPLRGGGPYNEQFF
>TRBJ2-5|.|TRBV20-1|.
TGCAGTGCACCAGTCCCATTTCTCCTCGAGACCCAGTACTTC
CSAPVPFLLETQYF
>TRBJ2-3|.|TRBV5-1|few
TGCGCCAGCAGCTTGGGCTCAGGGGTGGCAGATACGCAGTATTTT
CASSLGSGVADTQYF
>TRBJ2-3|.|TRBV7-2|few
TGTGCCAGCAGCTTATGGTCGACTAGAAGGGGAGATACGCAGTATTTT
CASSLWSTRRGDTQYF
>TRBJ2-1|.|TRBV12-3/TRBV12-4|.
TGTGCCAGCAGCCGGACTCTCTACAATGAGCAGTTCTTC
CASSRTLYNEQFF
>TRBJ2-4|.|TRBV27|few
TGTGCCAGCAGTCCAATTACGCGGGGATTGAATCCCCTAGCCAAAAACATTCAGTACTTC
CASSPITRGLNPLAKNIQYF
>TRBJ2-1|.|TRBV28|.
TGTGCCAGCAGCCCCCCAAGATGGGCGTTCGGCAATGAGCAGTTCTTC
CASSPPRWAFGNEQFF
>TRBJ2-1|TRBD2|TRBV7-2|once
TGTGCCAGCAGCTTAGGGCGGGGGGGGCGCGATGAGCAGTTCTTC
CASSLGRGGRDEQFF
>TRBJ2-5|TRBD1|TRBV7-9|few
TGTGCCAGCAGCCACAGGGGAGAGACCCAGTACTTC
CASSHRGETQYF
>TRBJ2-5|.|TRBV27|few
TGTGCCAGCAGTTTAGCTCCGAATAAACAGACCCAGTACTTC
CASSLAPNKQTQYF
>TRBJ2-7|.|TRBV20-1|few
TGCAGTGCTAGATGGGCCGTGTTGGAGCAGTACTTC
CSARWAVLEQYF
>TRBJ1-4|TRBD1|TRBV20-1|.
TGCAGTGCTAGCGCCGAGGGACAGGGACGCTTCGGTGAAAAACTGTTTTTT
CSASAEGQGRFGEKLFF
>TRBJ2-5|TRBD2|TRBV12-3/TRBV12-4|few
TGTGCCAGCAGTTGGGCTAGCGGGGGGTCCCAAGAGACCCAGTACTTC
CASSWASGGSQETQYF
>TRBJ2-1|TRBD1|TRBV30|.
TGTGCCTGGAGTTCAGGGGGCCTCAATGAGCAGTTCTTC
CAWSSGGLNEQFF
>TRBJ2-5|.|TRBV29-1|few
TGCAGCGTTGAAGATGTGACAAGGGAGACCCAGTACTTC
CSVEDVTRETQYF
>TRBJ1-2|.|TRBV7-2|.
TGTGCCAGCAGCTTAGGAGTCGGGGGGCTCTATGGCTACACCTTC
CASSLGVGGLYGYTF
>TRBJ2-7|TRBD1|TRBV7-9|.
TGTGCCAGCAGCTTGGGACAGTCTGGGTACAAGCAGTACTTC
CASSLGQSGYKQYF
>TRBJ2-7|.|TRBV28|.
TGTGCCAGCAGCTACGACCTCGACCCTGGCGAGCAGTACTTC
CASSYDLDPGEQYF
>TRBJ1-5|TRBD1|TRBV4-1|.
TGCGCCAGCAGCCAAGATTTCACCCCGGGGGGGACAGGAAGCAATCAGCCCCAGCATTTT
CASSQDFTPGGTGSNQPQHF
>TRBJ2-7|.|TRBV5-1|many
TGCGCCAGCAGCTTCGACTATCCCGCGTACGAGCAGTACTTC
CASSFDYPAYEQYF
>TRBJ1-2|.|TRBV20-1|.
TGCAGTGCAAAAGGACAGAATACTAACTATGGCTACACCTTC
CSAKGQNTNYGYTF
>TRBJ1-3|TRBD1|TRBV2|.
TGTGCCAGCAGTGATCTGGACAGGGTAGGAAACACCATATATTTT
CASSDLDRVGNTIYF
>TRBJ2-2|.|TRBV4-2|many
TGTGCCAGCAGCCAAGCAGGGGCGAACACCGGGGAGCTGTTTTTT
CASSQAGANTGELFF
>TRBJ1-1|.|TRBV4-2|few
TGTGCCAGCAGCCAAGATTTCAGGGGCAACACTGAAGCTTTCTTT
CASSQDFRGNTEAFF
>TRBJ2-1|.|TRBV18|.
TGTGCCAGCTCACCACCTTCAAGTAGGGGATACAATGAGCAGTTCTTC
CASSPPSSRGYNEQFF
>TRBJ2-2|TRBD2|TRBV20-1|many
TGCAGTGCTAGACCGGGAGGGGGGTCCGGGGAGCTGTTTTTT
CSARPGGGSGELFF
>TRBJ2-2|TRBD1|TRBV11-2|many
TGTGCCAGCAGCTTGAGTACAGGGGTCACCGGGGAGCTGTTTTTT
CASSLSTGVTGELFF
>TRBJ2-3|.|TRBV10-3|.
TGTGCCATCAGCACGACAGGAAACACAGATACGCAGTATTTT
CAISTTGNTDTQYF
>TRBJ2-3|.|TRBV20-1|few
TGCAGTGCTGGCTCTAGCGTAAGCACAGATACGCAGTATTTT
CSAGSSVSTDTQYF
>TRBJ2-2|TRBD2|TRBV10-3|.
TGTGCCATCAGTGAGTCAGCGGGAGGATTGACCGGGGAGCTGTTTTTT
CAISESAGGLTGELFF
>TRBJ2-5|TRBD1|TRBV4-1|.
TGCGCCAGCAACCCATCGACAGGGCCGGCGAAGACCCAGTACTTC
CASNPSTGPAKTQYF
>TRBJ2-1|.|TRBV5-1|.
TGCGCCATTTCGGTCGTTCCCTACAATGAGCAGTTCTTC
CAISVVPYNEQFF
>TRBJ2-1|TRBD2|TRBV19|.
TGTGCCAGTAGTATAACGGGACTAGCGGGGATCTACAATGAGCAGTTCTTC
CASSITGLAGIYNEQFF
>TRBJ2-7|.|TRBV7-2|few
TGTGCCAGCAGCTCCGGAGGAGGCGAGCAGTACTTC
CASSSGGGEQYF
>TRBJ2-7|.|TRBV4-3|few
TGCGCCAGCAGCCAAGATGGATCCCCGGACTCAACCTACGAGCAGTACTTC
CASSQDGSPDSTYEQYF
>TRBJ1-5|.|TRBV21-1|.
TGTGCCAGCAGCAAAGGTCGGGGGGATCAGCCCCAGCATTTT
CASSKGRGDQPQHF
>TRBJ1-2|.|TRBV5-1|few
TGCGCCAGCAGCTCCCAGGGTAGTTCAGGCTACACCTTC
CASSSQGSSGYTF
>TRBJ1-2|.|TRBV5-1|.
TGCGCCAGCAGCTTGGGACAGGCCGTCTACACCTTC
CASSLGQAVYTF
>TRBJ2-2|TRBD2|TRBV5-1|.
TGCGCCAGCAAACCGAGCGGGAGAGGTAATCGGGAGCTGTTTTTT
CASKPSGRGNRELFF
>TRBJ2-4|TRBD2|TRBV20-1|.
TGCAGTGTCTTACTAGCGGTAGCCAAAAACATTCAGTACTTC
CSVLLAVAKNIQYF
>TRBJ2-7|TRBD2|TRBV2|few
TGTGCCAGCAGTGCGGGACTAGCGGGAGCTTACGAGCAGTACTTC
CASSAGLAGAYEQYF